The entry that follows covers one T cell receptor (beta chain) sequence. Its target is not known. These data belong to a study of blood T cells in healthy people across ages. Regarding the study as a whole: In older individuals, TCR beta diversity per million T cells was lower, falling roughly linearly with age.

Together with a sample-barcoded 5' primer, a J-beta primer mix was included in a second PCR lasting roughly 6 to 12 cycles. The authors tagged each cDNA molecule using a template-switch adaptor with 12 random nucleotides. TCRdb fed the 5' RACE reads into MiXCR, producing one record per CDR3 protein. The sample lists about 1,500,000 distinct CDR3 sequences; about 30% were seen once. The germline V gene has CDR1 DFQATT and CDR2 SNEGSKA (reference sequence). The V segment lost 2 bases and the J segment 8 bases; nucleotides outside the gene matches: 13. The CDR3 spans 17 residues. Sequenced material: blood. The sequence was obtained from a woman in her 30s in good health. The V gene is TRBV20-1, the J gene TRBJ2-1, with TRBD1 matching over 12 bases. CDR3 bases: TGCAGTGCTAGATCCCCTCCGGGACAGGGGGCGCCCGATGAGCAGTTCTTC. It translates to CSARSPPGQGAPDEQFF.